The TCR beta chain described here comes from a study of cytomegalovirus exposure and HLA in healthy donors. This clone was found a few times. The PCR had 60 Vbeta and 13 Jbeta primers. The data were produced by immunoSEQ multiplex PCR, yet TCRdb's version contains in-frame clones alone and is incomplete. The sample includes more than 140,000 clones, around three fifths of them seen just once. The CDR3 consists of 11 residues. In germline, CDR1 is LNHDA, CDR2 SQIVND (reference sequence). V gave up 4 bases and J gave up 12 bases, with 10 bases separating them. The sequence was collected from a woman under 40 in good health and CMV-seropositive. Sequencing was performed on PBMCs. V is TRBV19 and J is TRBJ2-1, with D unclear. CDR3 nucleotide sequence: TGTGCCAGTAGTACGGCAGGTGGGCAGTTCTTC. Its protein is CASSTAGGQFF.